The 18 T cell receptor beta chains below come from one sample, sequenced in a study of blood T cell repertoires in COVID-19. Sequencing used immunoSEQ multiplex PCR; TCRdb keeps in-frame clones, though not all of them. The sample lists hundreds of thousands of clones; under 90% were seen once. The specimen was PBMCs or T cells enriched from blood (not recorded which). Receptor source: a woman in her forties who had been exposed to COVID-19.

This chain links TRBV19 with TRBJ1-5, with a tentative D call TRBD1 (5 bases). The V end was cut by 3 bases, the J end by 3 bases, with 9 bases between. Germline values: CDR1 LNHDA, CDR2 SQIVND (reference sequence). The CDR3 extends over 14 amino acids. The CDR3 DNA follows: TGTGCCAGTAGTATCGGCAGGGACAATCAGCCCCAGCATTTT. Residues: CASSIGRDNQPQHF.

The CDR3 bases are TGTGCTTGGGGGACAGGGGGAGGGAATCAGCCCCAGCATTTT. Translated: CAWGTGGGNQPQHF. V and J are TRBV28 and TRBJ1-5, with 11 bases that match TRBD1. Germline V gene lookup returns CDR1 MDHEN and CDR2 SYDVKM. This CDR3 has 14 amino acids.

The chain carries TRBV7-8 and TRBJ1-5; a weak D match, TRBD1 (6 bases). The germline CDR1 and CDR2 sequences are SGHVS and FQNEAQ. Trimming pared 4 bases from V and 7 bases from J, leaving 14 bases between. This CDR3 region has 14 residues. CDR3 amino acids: CASSSQGSIQPQHF. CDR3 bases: TGTGCCAGCAGCTCGCAGGGGTCAATACAGCCCCAGCATTTT.

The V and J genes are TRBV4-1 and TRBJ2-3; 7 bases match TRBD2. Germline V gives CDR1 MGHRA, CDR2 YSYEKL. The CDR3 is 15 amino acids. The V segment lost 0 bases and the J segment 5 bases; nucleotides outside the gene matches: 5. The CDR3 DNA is TGCGCCAGCAGCCAAGAAAGGGCTAGCGGAGATACGCAGTATTTT. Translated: CASSQERASGDTQYF.

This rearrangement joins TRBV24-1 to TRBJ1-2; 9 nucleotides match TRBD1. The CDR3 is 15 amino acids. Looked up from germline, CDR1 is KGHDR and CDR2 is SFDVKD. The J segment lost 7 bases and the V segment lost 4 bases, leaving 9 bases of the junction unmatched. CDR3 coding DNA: TGTGCCACCAGTGACGTACAGGGGGCGCTGGGTGGCTACACCTTC. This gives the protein CATSDVQGALGGYTF.

The CDR3 spells CASSAWTGETFF. The CDR3 bases are TGTGCCAGCAGTGCGTGGACAGGGGAAACTTTCTTT. The chain carries TRBV6-4 and TRBJ1-1; 9 bases are shared with TRBD1. Germline values: CDR1 MRHNA, CDR2 SNTAGT. V lost 4 bases, J lost 12 bases, and 6 bases stayed unmatched. The CDR3 is 12 amino acids.

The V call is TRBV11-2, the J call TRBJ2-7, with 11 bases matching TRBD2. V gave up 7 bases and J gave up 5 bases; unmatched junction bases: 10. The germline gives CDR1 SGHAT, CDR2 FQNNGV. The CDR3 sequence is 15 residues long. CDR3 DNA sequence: TGTGCCAGCAACTCTTTAGCGGGGGGGCGCGACGAGCAGTACTTC. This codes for CASNSLAGGRDEQYF.

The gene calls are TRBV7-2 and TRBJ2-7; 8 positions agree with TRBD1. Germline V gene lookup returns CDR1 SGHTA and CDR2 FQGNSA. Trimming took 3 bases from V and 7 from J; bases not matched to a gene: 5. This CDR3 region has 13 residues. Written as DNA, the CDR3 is TGTGCCAGCAGCTTTGACAGGGGTCGGGAGCAGTACTTC. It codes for CASSFDRGREQYF.

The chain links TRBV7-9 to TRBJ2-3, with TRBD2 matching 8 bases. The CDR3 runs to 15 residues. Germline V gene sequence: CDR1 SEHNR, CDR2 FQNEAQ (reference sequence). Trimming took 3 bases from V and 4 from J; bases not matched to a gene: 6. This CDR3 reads CASSFGGAVSDTQYF. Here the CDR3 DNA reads TGTGCCAGCAGCTTCGGGGGGGCCGTCTCAGATACGCAGTATTTT.

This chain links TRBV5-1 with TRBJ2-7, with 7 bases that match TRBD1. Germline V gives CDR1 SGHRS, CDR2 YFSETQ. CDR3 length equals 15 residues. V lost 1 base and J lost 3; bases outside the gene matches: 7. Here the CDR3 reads CASSLTTGVGYEQYF. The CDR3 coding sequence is TGCGCCAGCAGCTTGACAACAGGGGTGGGCTACGAGCAGTACTTC.

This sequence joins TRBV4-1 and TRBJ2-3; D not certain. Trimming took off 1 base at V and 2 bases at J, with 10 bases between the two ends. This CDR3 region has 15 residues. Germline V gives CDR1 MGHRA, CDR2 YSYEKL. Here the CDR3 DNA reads TGCGCCAGCAGCCAAGCAGGTATCCCCACAGATACGCAGTATTTT. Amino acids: CASSQAGIPTDTQYF.

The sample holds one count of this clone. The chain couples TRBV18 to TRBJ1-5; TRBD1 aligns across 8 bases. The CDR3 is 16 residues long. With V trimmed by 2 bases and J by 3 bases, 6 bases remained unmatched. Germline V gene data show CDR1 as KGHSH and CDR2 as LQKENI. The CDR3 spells CASSPDRGSINQPQHF. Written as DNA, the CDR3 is TGTGCCAGCTCACCAGACAGGGGTAGTATCAATCAGCCCCAGCATTTT.

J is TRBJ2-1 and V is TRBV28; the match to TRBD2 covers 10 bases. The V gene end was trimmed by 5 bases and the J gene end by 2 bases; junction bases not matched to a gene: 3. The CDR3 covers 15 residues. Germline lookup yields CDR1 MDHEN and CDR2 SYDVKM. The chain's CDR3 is CASSVAGGPYNEQFF. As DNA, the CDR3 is TGTGCCAGCAGTGTAGCGGGGGGCCCCTACAATGAGCAGTTCTTC.

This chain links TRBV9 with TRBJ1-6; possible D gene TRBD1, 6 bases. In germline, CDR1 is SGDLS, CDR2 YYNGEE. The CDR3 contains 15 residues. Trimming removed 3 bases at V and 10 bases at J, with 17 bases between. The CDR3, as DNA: TGTGCCAGCAGCGCCATACAGGGTTTAGGATCACCCCTCCACTTT. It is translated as CASSAIQGLGSPLHF.

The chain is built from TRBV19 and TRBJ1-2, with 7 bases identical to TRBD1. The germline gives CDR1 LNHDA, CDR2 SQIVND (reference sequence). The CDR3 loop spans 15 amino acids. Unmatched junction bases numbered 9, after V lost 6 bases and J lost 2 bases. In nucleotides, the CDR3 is TGTGCCAGTAGCTTTCGGACAGGACGAAACTATGGCTACACCTTC. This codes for CASSFRTGRNYGYTF.

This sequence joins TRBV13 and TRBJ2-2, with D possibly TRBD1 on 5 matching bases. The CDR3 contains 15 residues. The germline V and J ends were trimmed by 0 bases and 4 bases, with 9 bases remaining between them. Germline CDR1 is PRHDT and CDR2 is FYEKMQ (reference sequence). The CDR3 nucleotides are TGTGCCAGCAGCTTAGGTCGCAGGGCCACCGGGGAGCTGTTTTTT. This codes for CASSLGRRATGELFF.

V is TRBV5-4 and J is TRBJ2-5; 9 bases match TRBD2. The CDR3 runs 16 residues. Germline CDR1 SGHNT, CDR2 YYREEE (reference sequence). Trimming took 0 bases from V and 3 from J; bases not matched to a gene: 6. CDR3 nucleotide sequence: TGTGCCAGCAGCTTGGAGGCGCGGGGGGGAAAAGAGACCCAGTACTTC. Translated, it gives CASSLEARGGKETQYF. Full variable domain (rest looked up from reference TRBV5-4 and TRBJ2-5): ETGVTQSPTHLIKTRGQQVTLRCSSQSGHNTVSWYQQALGQGPQFIFQYYREEENGRGNFPPRFSGLQFPNYSSELNVNALELDDSALYLCASSLEARGGKETQYFGPGTRLLVL.

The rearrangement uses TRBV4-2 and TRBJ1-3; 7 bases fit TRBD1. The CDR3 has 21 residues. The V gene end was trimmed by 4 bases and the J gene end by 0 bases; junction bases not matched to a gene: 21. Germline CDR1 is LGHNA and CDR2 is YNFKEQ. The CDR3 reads CASSLHPGTLTGSHSGNTIYF. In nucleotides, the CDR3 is TGTGCCAGCAGCCTCCACCCTGGCACCTTGACAGGGTCCCACTCTGGAAACACCATATATTTT.